This T cell receptor beta chain is drawn from a study of blood T cell repertoires in COVID-19. Study-level information: Both acute and convalescent COVID-19 samples were obtained from the United States, Italy and Spain. The cDNA or gDNA used as material had been derived from T cells, B-cell-depleted T cells, or PBMCs.

Germline-derived CDR1 and CDR2 are GTSNPN and SVGIG (reference sequence). J gave up 5 bases and V 4 bases, and 4 bases lay outside the gene matches. The CDR3 sequence is 12 residues long. In the source study's methods: Quantification of nucleated cells was approximated via reference gene primer amplification. Repertoires were generated with immunoSEQ multiplex PCR, while TCRdb's copy carries only in-frame clones and drops some. The DNA gave D and trimming, while V, J and clone size come from that table. Of tens of thousands of clones listed, roughly 87% are singletons. The sample taken for sequencing was peripheral blood. The sequence was obtained from a middle-aged man with active COVID-19. The chain employs TRBV30 and TRBJ2-7; the match to TRBD2 covers 8 bases. CDR3 sequence reads: CAWIRGGDEQYF. CDR3 nucleotide sequence: TGTGCCTGGATCCGGGGGGGGGACGAGCAGTACTTC.